Presented here are 27 T cell receptor beta chains from one specimen sequenced in a study of cytomegalovirus exposure and HLA in healthy donors. The primer mix had 60 Vbeta and 13 Jbeta primers. This table comes from immunoSEQ multiplex PCR, and its TCRdb copy is limited to in-frame clones, with some not included. In total, the table holds approximately 79,000 clones. The specimen sequenced was PBMCs. Receptors were obtained from a boy younger than 18 in good health and CMV-seronegative.

The chain links TRBV19 to TRBJ1-4; D is perhaps TRBD1 (5 bases). V was shortened by 3 bases and J by 7 bases, with 15 bases between the two germline ends. The CDR3 is 15 residues long. Germline V gives CDR1 LNHDA, CDR2 SQIVND (reference sequence). CDR3 in amino acids: CASSITTAVGEKLFF. The CDR3 region has the DNA TGTGCCAGTAGTATTACGACAGCAGTAGGTGAAAAACTGTTTTTT.

V and J are TRBV5-4 and TRBJ2-3, with 9 nucleotides matching TRBD1. V dropped 0 bases and J dropped 3; count of bases not matched to a gene: 2. Germline V gene data show CDR1 as SGHNT and CDR2 as YYREEE (reference sequence). The CDR3 is 15 residues long. CDR3 region: CASSLAGQGTDTQYF. In DNA, the CDR3 is TGTGCCAGCAGCTTGGCGGGACAGGGAACAGATACGCAGTATTTT. Drawing the rest from reference TRBV5-4 and TRBJ2-3, the complete variable domain is ETGVTQSPTHLIKTRGQQVTLRCSSQSGHNTVSWYQQALGQGPQFIFQYYREEENGRGNFPPRFSGLQFPNYSSELNVNALELDDSALYLCASSLAGQGTDTQYFGPGTRLTVL.

The chain uses TRBV7-3 and TRBJ2-5; no definite D call. V lost 2 bases, J lost 0 bases, and 7 bases lay in between. The germline V gene has CDR1 SGHTA and CDR2 FQGTGA. The CDR3 length is 14 residues. The CDR3 DNA follows: TGTGCCAGCAGCTTATCTGGCTACCAAGAGACCCAGTACTTC. It is translated as CASSLSGYQETQYF.

For this clone: Different DNA sequences within this sample yield the same CDR3. The J gene is TRBJ2-7, the V gene TRBV30; D unclear. CDR1 is GTSNPN and CDR2 is SVGIG in the germline V gene (reference sequence). V was pared by 3 bases and J by 7 bases, with 10 bases between. The CDR3 covers 11 residues. CDR3 loop: CAWSRQVEQYF. CDR3 bases: TGTGCCTGGAGCAGGCAGGTTGAGCAGTACTTC.

The DNA for the CDR3 is TGTGCCAGCAGTGATTCTGAGGACAGCGGAGCCACCGGGGAGCTGTTTTTT. It encodes CASSDSEDSGATGELFF. This chain uses TRBV2 with TRBJ2-2, with TRBD1 as a possible D gene (6 bases). CDR3 length: 17 amino acids. In germline, CDR1 is SNHLY, CDR2 FYNNEI. Trimming cost V 3 bases and J 4 bases, with 18 bases left between them.

The gene calls are TRBV29-1 and TRBJ2-2; 7 bases agree with TRBD1. V shed 3 bases and J 1 base; nucleotides not matched to a gene: 2. Germline V gives CDR1 SQVTM, CDR2 ANQGSEA. The CDR3 loop spans 14 amino acids. The CDR3 spells CSVEGDRNTGELFF. In nucleotides, the CDR3 is TGCAGCGTTGAGGGGGACAGGAACACCGGGGAGCTGTTTTTT.

The chain links TRBV13 to TRBJ1-1, with TRBD1 as a possible D gene (6 bases). The CDR3 contains 18 residues. Germline V gene lookup returns CDR1 PRHDT and CDR2 FYEKMQ (reference sequence). V was cut by 6 bases and J by 1 base, with 24 bases left in between. CDR3 protein: CASSRTGTYLPRNTEAFF. The CDR3 DNA sequence: TGTGCCAGCAGTCGTACAGGGACGTACCTACCCAGGAACACTGAAGCTTTCTTT.

The gene calls are TRBV4-2 and TRBJ1-4; 7 positions agree with TRBD1. Germline V CDR1 and CDR2: LGHNA, YNFKEQ. The CDR3 has 12 amino acids. V lost 1 base to trimming and J lost 12 bases; unmatched junction nucleotides: 2. The CDR3 spells CASSQGRGELFF. The CDR3 DNA is TGTGCCAGCAGCCAAGGCAGGGGGGAACTGTTTTTT.

The V gene is TRBV5-5, the J gene TRBJ1-2; a possible D gene is TRBD1 (5 bases). The CDR3 sequence is 14 residues long. Germline CDR1 SGHKS, CDR2 YYEKEE (reference sequence). Trimming stripped 3 bases from V and 0 bases from J, with 9 bases between. The CDR3 region is CASSSTVSNYGYTF. CDR3 in DNA: TGTGCCAGCAGCTCGACAGTCTCTAACTATGGCTACACCTTC.

The chain uses TRBV18 and TRBJ2-3; D perhaps matches TRBD1 (6 bases). Germline CDR1 and CDR2: KGHSH and LQKENI. This CDR3 region has 12 residues. With 3 bases removed from V and 10 bases from J, the gap between germline ends came to 11 bases. For the CDR3, the DNA is TGTGCCAGCTCACCGGACAGAAAAGCGCAGTATTTT. Its protein product is CASSPDRKAQYF. Complete variable domain (other parts from reference TRBV18 and TRBJ2-3): NAGVMQNPRHLVRRRGQEARLRCSPMKGHSHVYWYRQLPEEGLKFMVYLQKENIIDESGMPKERFSAEFPKEGPSILRIQQVVRGDSAAYFCASSPDRKAQYFGPGTRLTVL.

This chain connects TRBV5-5 to TRBJ2-1; 8 bases map to TRBD2. The junction had 11 bases not matched to a gene; V was cut back by 0 bases and J by 0 bases. The length of the CDR3 is 19 residues. Germline-derived CDR1 and CDR2 are SGHKS and YYEKEE (reference sequence). The CDR3 loop is CASSLAGFSGESSYNEQFF. The CDR3 DNA reads TGTGCCAGCAGCTTGGCCGGTTTTAGCGGGGAAAGCTCCTACAATGAGCAGTTCTTC. The variable domain in full, completed from reference TRBV5-5 and TRBJ2-1, reads DAGVTQSPTHLIKTRGQQVTLRCSPISGHKSVSWYQQVLGQGPQFIFQYYEKEERGRGNFPDRFSARQFPNYSSELNVNALLLGDSALYLCASSLAGFSGESSYNEQFFGPGTRLTVL.

The chain uses TRBV4-3 and TRBJ1-5; the D is unclear. The CDR3 is made up of 14 amino acids. Trimming cost V 1 base and J 2 bases, with 6 bases left between them. CDR1 is LGHNA, CDR2 YSLEER, per germline. The CDR3 is CASSQVLGNQPQHF. For the CDR3, the DNA is TGCGCCAGCAGCCAAGTTCTAGGCAATCAGCCCCAGCATTTT.

The chain joins TRBV2 to TRBJ1-2; 9 positions agree with TRBD1. The CDR3 is 14 residues long. V lost 6 bases to trimming and J lost 2 bases; unmatched junction nucleotides: 4. Germline CDR1 and CDR2: SNHLY and FYNNEI. Written as DNA, the CDR3 is TGTGCCAGCAGGCCCGGACAGGGGAACTATGGCTACACCTTC. This codes for CASRPGQGNYGYTF.

The chain couples TRBV7-8 to TRBJ2-1; 7 nucleotides match TRBD1. Unmatched junction bases numbered 9, after V lost 5 bases and J lost 2 bases. CDR1 is SGHVS, CDR2 FQNEAQ, per germline. The CDR3 sequence is 16 residues long. The CDR3 reads CASSPIQGSAYNEQFF. The DNA of the CDR3 is TGTGCCAGCAGCCCCATACAGGGGTCCGCCTACAATGAGCAGTTCTTC.

V gene TRBV2 combines with J gene TRBJ2-5; TRBD2 might be the D (5 bases). With 2 bases removed from V and 4 bases from J, the gap between germline ends came to 14 bases. CDR1 and CDR2 (germline): SNHLY, FYNNEI. The length of the CDR3 is 15 residues. The CDR3 spells CASSEKFGLLETQYF. Here the CDR3 DNA reads TGTGCCAGCAGTGAAAAGTTCGGACTGTTAGAGACCCAGTACTTC.

The rearrangement links TRBV30 to TRBJ2-7; TRBD2 is a possible D gene (6 bases). Germline CDR1 is GTSNPN and CDR2 is SVGIG (reference sequence). The CDR3 has 13 residues. V was pared by 6 bases and J by 0 bases, with 12 bases between. This chain's CDR3 is CACRDGSSYEQYF. DNA of the CDR3: TGTGCCTGCCGGGACGGGAGCTCCTACGAGCAGTACTTC.

The CDR3 coding sequence is TGTGCCACCAGCCAACGGTCCGGGACTAGTACCGGGGAGCTGTTTTTT. This encodes CATSQRSGTSTGELFF. This rearrangement joins TRBV15 to TRBJ2-2, with 8 positions matching TRBD2. V shed 5 bases, J shed 5 bases, and the junction held 10 bases outside the gene matches. This CDR3 is built from 16 residues. Germline V lookup: CDR1 LNHNV, CDR2 YYDKDF (reference sequence).

The chain has TRBV7-9 and TRBJ2-1; possible D gene TRBD2, 6 bases. The CDR3 runs 18 residues. V lost 5 bases and J 4 bases, leaving 24 bases between the germline ends. The germline gives CDR1 SEHNR, CDR2 FQNEAQ (reference sequence). The CDR3: CASSPSNGRGSLYNEQFF. CDR3 nucleotide sequence: TGTGCCAGCAGCCCTAGTAATGGGCGGGGATCCCTTTACAATGAGCAGTTCTTC.

The chain combines TRBV5-6 with TRBJ2-5; 9 bases align to TRBD2. The CDR3 has 13 residues. Germline lookup yields CDR1 SGHDT and CDR2 YYEEEE. The V segment lost 6 bases and the J segment 1 base; nucleotides outside the gene matches: 1. DNA for the CDR3: TGTGCCAGCACTAGCGGGGTCCAAGAGACCCAGTACTTC. Protein: CASTSGVQETQYF.

This chain joins TRBV29-1 and TRBJ1-1; TRBD1 is a possible D gene (6 bases). The germline V gene encodes CDR1 SQVTM and CDR2 ANQGSEA. Trimming pared 7 bases from V and 0 bases from J, leaving 12 bases between. CDR3 length: 13 amino acids. The CDR3 DNA reads TGCAGCGCCCGACAGGAGATGAACACTGAAGCTTTCTTT. It yields the protein CSARQEMNTEAFF.

The J gene is TRBJ1-1, the V gene TRBV2; 7 bases line up with TRBD1. CDR1 and CDR2 (germline): SNHLY, FYNNEI. The V and J ends lost 7 bases and 4 bases, in that order; junction bases with no gene match: 12. This CDR3 is built from 15 residues. CDR3 nucleotides: TGTGCCAGCAACTACCAACAGGGGTTTAGCACTGAAGCTTTCTTT. Amino acids: CASNYQQGFSTEAFF.

Here the CDR3 reads CASSLGLAGSNEQFF. The CDR3 bases are TGTGCCAGCAGCCTAGGGCTAGCGGGGTCCAATGAGCAGTTCTTC. J is TRBJ2-1 and V is TRBV9; the match to TRBD2 covers 9 bases. The J segment lost 6 bases and the V segment lost 4 bases, leaving 8 bases of the junction unmatched. The CDR3 spans 15 residues. The germline CDR1 and CDR2 sequences are SGDLS and YYNGEE.

The chain carries TRBV4-1 and TRBJ2-5; D possibly corresponds to TRBD1 (5 bases). CDR1 is MGHRA, CDR2 YSYEKL, per germline. The V gene lost 4 bases and the J gene lost 5 bases, with 17 bases spanning the gap. This CDR3 has 15 residues. In nucleotides, the CDR3 is TGCGCCAGCAGCCCCTCGATAGGACACGGGGAGACCCAGTACTTC. It encodes CASSPSIGHGETQYF.

The chain links TRBV19 to TRBJ2-7; weak D call: TRBD2 (5 bases). The CDR3 covers 15 residues. The germline CDR1 and CDR2 sequences are LNHDA and SQIVND (reference sequence). Trimming left V 2 bases short and J 4 bases short, with 15 bases between. Written as DNA, the CDR3 is TGTGCCAGTAGTATATCCGGGAATAGCGAGTACGAGCAGTACTTC. Residues: CASSISGNSEYEQYF.

J is TRBJ2-1 and V is TRBV9; no reliable D call. This CDR3 has 13 residues. Trimming took off 0 bases at V and 10 bases at J, with 11 bases between the two ends. Germline V gene sequence: CDR1 SGDLS, CDR2 YYNGEE. CDR3 DNA sequence: TGTGCCAGCAGCGTAGTCCCCGTAGAGGAGCAGTTCTTC. Translated, it gives CASSVVPVEEQFF.

The gene calls are TRBV2 and TRBJ2-5, with 8 bases lining up with TRBD1. CDR3 length: 16 amino acids. J gave up 4 bases and V 4 bases, and 11 bases lay outside the gene matches. Germline assignment: CDR1 SNHLY and CDR2 FYNNEI. CDR3 amino acids: CASSGFFGQGAETQYF. In DNA, the CDR3 is TGTGCCAGCAGTGGATTTTTCGGGCAGGGGGCAGAGACCCAGTACTTC.

The chain employs TRBV13 and TRBJ2-2; no definite D call. The germline V gene encodes CDR1 PRHDT and CDR2 FYEKMQ (reference sequence). V gave up 5 bases and J gave up 0 bases, with 13 bases separating them. CDR3 length: 16 amino acids. Here the CDR3 reads CASSIYGRANTGELFF. CDR3 nucleotide sequence: TGTGCCAGCAGCATCTACGGCCGGGCGAACACCGGGGAGCTGTTTTTT.